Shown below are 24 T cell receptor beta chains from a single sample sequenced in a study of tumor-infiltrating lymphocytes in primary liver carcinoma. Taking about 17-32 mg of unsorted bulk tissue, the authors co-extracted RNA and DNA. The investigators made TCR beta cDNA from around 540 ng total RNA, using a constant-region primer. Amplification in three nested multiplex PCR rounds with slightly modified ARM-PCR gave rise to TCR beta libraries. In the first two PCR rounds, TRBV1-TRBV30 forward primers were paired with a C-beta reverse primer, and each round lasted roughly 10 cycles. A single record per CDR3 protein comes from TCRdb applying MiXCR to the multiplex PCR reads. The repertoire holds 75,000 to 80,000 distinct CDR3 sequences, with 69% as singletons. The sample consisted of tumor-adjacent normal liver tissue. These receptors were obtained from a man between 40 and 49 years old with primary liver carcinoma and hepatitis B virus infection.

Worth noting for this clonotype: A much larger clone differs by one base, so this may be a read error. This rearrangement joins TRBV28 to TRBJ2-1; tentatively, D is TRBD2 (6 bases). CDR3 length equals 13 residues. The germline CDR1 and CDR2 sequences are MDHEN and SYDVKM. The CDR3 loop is CASNLSGYNEQLF. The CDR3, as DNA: TGTGCCAGCAACCTTAGCGGCTACAATGAGCAGCTCTTC.

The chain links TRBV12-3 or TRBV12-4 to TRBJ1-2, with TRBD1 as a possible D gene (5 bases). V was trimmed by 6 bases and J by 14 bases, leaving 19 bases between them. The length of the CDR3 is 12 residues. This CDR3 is CASSPRGVLRTF. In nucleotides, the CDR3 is TGTGCCAGCAGCCCCCGGGGGGTTCTTAGGACCTTC.

The CDR3 DNA is TGTGCCAGCAGGGAGGGGACAATTCTCTCCAATGGGCGGTTCTTC. This codes for CASREGTILSNGRFF. The rearrangement links TRBV11-1 to TRBJ2-1; perhaps D is TRBD1 or TRBD2 (6 bases each). Germline CDR1 reads SGHAT; CDR2 reads FQDESV (reference sequence). Trimming stripped 6 bases from V and 15 bases from J, with 27 bases between. The CDR3 sequence is 15 residues long.

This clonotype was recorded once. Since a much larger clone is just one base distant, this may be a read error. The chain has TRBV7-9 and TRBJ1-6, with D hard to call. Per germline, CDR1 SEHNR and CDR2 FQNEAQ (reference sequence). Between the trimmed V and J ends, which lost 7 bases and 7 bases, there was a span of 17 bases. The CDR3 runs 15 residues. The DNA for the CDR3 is TGTGCCAGCAACTCCGACGGAAGGGCGAATTCACCCCTCCACTTT. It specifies CASNSDGRANSPLHF.

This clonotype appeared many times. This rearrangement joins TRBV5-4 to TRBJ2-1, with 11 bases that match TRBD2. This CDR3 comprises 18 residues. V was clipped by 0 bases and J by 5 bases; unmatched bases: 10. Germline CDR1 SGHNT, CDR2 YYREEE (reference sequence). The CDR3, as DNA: TGTGCCAGCAGCTTGGGGGGCCGACTAGCGGGAACCCACAATGAGCAGTTCTTC. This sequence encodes CASSLGGRLAGTHNEQFF.

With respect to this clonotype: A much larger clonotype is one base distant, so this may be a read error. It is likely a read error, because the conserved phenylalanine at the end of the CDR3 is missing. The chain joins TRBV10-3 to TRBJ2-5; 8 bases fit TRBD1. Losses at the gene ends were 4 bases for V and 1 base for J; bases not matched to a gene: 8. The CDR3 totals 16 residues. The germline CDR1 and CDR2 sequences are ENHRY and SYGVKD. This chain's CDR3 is CAISGDEQGGQETQYL. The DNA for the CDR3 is TGTGCCATCAGTGGAGACGAACAGGGGGGCCAAGAGACCCAGTACCTC.

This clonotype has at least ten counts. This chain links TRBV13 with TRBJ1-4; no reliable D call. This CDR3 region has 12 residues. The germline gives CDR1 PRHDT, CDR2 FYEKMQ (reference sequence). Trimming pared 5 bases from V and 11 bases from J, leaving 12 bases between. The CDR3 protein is CASSLEGEKLFF. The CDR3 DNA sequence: TGTGCCAGCAGCCTCGAGGGAGAGAAACTGTTTTTT.

The CDR3 bases are TGTGCCAGCGCAGGGGATCCCTTCTACAATGAGCAGTTCTTC. Translation gives CASAGDPFYNEQFF. The chain couples TRBV6-6 to TRBJ2-1; TRBD1 is a possible D gene (6 bases). In germline, CDR1 is MNHNY, CDR2 SVGAGI (reference sequence). Trimming pared 8 bases from V and 3 bases from J, leaving 14 bases between. The CDR3 runs 14 residues.

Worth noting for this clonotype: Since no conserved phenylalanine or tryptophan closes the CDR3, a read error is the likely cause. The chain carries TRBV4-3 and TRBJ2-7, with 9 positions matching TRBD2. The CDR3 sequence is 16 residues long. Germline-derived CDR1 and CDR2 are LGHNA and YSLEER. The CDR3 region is CPSSQVISGRSYEQYL. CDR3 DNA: TGCCCCAGCAGCCAAGTCATAAGCGGGAGGAGTTACGAGCAGTACCTC.

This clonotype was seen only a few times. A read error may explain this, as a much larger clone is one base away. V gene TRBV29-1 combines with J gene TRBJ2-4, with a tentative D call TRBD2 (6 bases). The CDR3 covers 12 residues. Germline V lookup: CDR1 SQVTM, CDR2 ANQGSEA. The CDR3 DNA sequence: TGCAGCGTAATTCACGGGCGGGGCATTCAGCACTTC. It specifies CSVIHGRGIQHF.

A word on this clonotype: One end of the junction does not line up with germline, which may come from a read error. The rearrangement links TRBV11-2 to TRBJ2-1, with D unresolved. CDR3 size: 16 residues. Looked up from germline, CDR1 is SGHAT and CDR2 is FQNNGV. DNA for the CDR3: TGTGCCAGCAGCTTAGATGCAGAGAGTTCCTACAATGAGCAGTTGTTC. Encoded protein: CASSLDAESSYNEQLF.

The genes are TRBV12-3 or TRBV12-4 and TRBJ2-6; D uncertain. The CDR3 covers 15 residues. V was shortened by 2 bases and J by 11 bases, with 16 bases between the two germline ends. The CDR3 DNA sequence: TGTGCCAGCAGTTTACAGGCCGCTGGAGCCCACGTCCTGACTTTC. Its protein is CASSLQAAGAHVLTF.

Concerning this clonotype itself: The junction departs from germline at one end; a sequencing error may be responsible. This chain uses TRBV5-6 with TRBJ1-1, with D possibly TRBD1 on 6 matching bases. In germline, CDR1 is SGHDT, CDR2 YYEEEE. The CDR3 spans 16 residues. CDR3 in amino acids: CASSQNHPYGRGGASF. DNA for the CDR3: TGTGCCAGCAGCCAGAATCACCCATACGGACGGGGGGGGGCTTCCTTT.

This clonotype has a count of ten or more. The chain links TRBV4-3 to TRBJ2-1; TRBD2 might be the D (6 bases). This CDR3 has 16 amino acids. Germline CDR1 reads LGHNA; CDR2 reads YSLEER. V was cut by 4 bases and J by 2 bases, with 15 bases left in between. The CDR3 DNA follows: TGCGCCAGCAGCCTACTAGCCGGGTTAACCTACAATGAGCAGTTCTTC. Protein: CASSLLAGLTYNEQFF.

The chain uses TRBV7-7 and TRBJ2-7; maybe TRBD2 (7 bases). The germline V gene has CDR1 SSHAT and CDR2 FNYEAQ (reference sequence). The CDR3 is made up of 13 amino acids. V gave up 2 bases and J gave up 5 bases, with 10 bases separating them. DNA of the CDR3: TGTGCCAGCAGCTTAAGGGGGGGCCACGAGCAGTACTTC. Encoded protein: CASSLRGGHEQYF.

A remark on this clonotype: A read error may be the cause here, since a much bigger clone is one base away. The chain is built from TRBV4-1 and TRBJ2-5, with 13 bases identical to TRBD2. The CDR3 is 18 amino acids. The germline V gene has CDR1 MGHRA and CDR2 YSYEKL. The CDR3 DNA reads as TGCGCCAGCAGCCAAGATACTAGCGGGGGGGGTAATTTGGAGACCCAGCACTTC. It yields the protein CASSQDTSGGGNLETQHF.

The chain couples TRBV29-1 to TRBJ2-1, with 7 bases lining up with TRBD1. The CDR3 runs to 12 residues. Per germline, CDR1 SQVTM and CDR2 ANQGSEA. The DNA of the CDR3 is TGCATCGCCCGCACAGGGGCAAATGAGCAGTTCTTC. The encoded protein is CIARTGANEQFF.

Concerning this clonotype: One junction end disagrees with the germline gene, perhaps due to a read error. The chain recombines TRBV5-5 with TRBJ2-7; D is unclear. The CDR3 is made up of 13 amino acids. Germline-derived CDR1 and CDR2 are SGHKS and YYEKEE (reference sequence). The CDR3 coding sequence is TGTGCCAGCAGCTTTGACATCACATACGAGCGGTACTTC. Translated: CASSFDITYERYF.

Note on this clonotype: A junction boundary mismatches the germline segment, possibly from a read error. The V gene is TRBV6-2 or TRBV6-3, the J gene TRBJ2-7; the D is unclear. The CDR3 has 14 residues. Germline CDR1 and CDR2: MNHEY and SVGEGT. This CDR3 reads CASSYSSISYGQYF. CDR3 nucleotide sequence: TGTGCCAGCAGTTACTCCTCCATCTCCTACGGGCAGTACTTC.

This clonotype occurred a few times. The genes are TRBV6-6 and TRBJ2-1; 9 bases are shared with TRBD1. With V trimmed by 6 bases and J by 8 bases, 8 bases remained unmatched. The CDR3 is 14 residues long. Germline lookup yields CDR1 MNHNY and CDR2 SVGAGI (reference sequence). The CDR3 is CASRSPGQGYEQFF. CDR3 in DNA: TGTGCCAGCAGGAGTCCGGGACAGGGATATGAGCAGTTCTTC.

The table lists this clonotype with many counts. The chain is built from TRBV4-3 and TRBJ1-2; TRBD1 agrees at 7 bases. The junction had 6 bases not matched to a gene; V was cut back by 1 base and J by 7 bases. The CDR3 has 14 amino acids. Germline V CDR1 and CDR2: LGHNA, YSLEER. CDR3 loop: CASSQGGGGRGYTF. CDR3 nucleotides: TGCGCCAGCAGCCAAGGAGGAGGGGGCCGTGGCTACACCTTC.

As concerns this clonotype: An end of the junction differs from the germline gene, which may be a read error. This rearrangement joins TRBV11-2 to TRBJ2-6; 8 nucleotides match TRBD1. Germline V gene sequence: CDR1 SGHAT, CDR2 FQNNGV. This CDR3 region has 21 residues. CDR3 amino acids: CASSIGGDRGISLSGANALTF. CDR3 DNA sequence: TGTGCCAGCAGCATAGGGGGAGACAGGGGCATTTCCCTCTCTGGAGCCAACGCCCTGACTTTC. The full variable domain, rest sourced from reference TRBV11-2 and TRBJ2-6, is EAGVAQSPRYKIIEKRQSVAFWCNPISGHATLYWYQQILGQGPKLLIQFQNNGVVDDSQLPKDRFSAERLKGVDSTLKIQPAKLEDSAVYLCASSIGGDRGISLSGANALTFGAGSRLTVL.

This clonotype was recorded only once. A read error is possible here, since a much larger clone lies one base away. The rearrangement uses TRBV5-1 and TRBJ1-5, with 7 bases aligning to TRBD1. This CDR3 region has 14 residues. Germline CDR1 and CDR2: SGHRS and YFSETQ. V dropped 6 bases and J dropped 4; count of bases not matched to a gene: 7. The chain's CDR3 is CASNPGTANQPQHF. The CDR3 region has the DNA TGCGCCAGCAACCCCGGGACAGCTAATCAGCCCCAGCATTTT. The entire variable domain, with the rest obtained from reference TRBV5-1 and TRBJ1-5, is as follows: KAGVTQTPRYLIKTRGQQVTLSCSPISGHRSVSWYQQTPGQGLQFLFEYFSETQRNKGNFPGRFSGRQFSNSRSEMNVSTLELGDSALYLCASNPGTANQPQHFGDGTRLSIL.

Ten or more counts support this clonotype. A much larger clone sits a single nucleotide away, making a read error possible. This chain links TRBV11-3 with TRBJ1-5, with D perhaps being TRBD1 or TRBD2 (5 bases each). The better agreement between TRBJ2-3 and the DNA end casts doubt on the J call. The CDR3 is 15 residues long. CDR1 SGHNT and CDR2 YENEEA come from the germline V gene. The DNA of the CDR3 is TGTGCCAGCAGCTTAGATCTGGGGGTGGCTCAGCCCCAGTATTTT. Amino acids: CASSLDLGVAQPQYF.